What follows describes a single T cell receptor beta chain. Thyroid surgery took place with no prior treatment in any patient. This specimen comes from a study of metastatic and nonmetastatic thyroid tumors. Looking at the study overall: Blood and tumor or nodule tissue repertoires from malignant and benign thyroid patients were compared.

TCRdb reanalyzed the PCR reads via MiXCR. The profile shows roughly 15,000 clones, around 25% of them singletons. The sequenced material came from blood. This clonotype originated in a male donor with papillary thyroid cancer or a benign thyroid nodule (not recorded which). Some clones in this sample may be carry-over from other donors' samples.

The CDR3 loop is CSARDLTSGVYEQYF. CDR3 bases: TGCAGTGCTAGAGATTTGACTAGCGGTGTCTACGAGCAGTACTTC. The rearrangement links TRBV20-1 to TRBJ2-7; 9 bases agree with TRBD2. After removal of 0 bases from V and 3 bases from J, the junction contained 6 bases not matched to a gene. The CDR3 is made up of 15 amino acids. The germline CDR1 and CDR2 sequences are DFQATT and SNEGSKA (reference sequence).